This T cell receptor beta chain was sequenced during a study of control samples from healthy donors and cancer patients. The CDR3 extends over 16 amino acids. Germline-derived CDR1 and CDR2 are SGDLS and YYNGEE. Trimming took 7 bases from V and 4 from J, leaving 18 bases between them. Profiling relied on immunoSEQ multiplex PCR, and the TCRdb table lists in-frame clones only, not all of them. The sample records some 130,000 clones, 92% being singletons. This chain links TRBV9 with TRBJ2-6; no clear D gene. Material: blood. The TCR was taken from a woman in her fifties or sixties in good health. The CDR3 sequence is CASSFSHTRGANVLTF. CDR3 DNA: TGTGCCAGCTCTTTTTCACATACACGGGGGGCCAACGTCCTGACTTTC.